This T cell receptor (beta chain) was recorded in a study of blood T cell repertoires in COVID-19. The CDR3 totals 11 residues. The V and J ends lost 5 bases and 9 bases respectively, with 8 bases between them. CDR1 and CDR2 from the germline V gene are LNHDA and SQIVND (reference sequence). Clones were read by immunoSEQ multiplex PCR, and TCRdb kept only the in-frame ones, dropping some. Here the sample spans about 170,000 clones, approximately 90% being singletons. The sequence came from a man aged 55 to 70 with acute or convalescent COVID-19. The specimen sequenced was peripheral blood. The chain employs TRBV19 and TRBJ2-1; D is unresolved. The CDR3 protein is CASSATPEQFF. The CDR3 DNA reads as TGTGCCAGTAGTGCGACACCTGAGCAGTTCTTC.